The 8 T cell receptor beta chains in this list originate from one sample, sequenced in a study of blood T cell repertoires in COVID-19. Data came from immunoSEQ multiplex PCR; TCRdb stores just in-frame clones and leaves some out. The repertoire includes about 83,000 clones, around 87% of them detected once, and 7% to 9% sits in the top ten. The sample taken for sequencing was peripheral blood. Every receptor here comes from a man aged 80 or over with active or convalescent COVID-19.

CDR3: CASSYRQTGGRTEAFF. The CDR3 region has the DNA TGTGCCAGCAGTTACCGCCAGACAGGGGGCCGCACTGAAGCTTTCTTT. The genes are TRBV6-6 and TRBJ1-1, with 10 bases lining up with TRBD1. The CDR3 runs 16 residues. V shed 2 bases, J shed 4 bases, and the junction held 7 bases outside the gene matches. Germline V gene lookup returns CDR1 MNHNY and CDR2 SVGAGI (reference sequence).

J is TRBJ1-1 and V is TRBV19; TRBD1 might be the D (5 bases). The V end lost 6 bases, the J end lost 6 bases, and 23 bases lay between the germline ends. The CDR3 spans 16 residues. Germline CDR1 reads LNHDA; CDR2 reads SQIVND (reference sequence). The CDR3 DNA reads as TGTGCCAGTAGCCAAGGGAGGAGGGGCACGGGGGCTGAAGCTTTCTTT. Protein sequence: CASSQGRRGTGAEAFF.

Only one count was recorded for this clone. The J gene is TRBJ1-1, the V gene TRBV28; possible D gene TRBD1, 5 bases. The V and J ends lost 6 bases and 3 bases respectively, with 5 bases between them. The germline V gene has CDR1 MDHEN and CDR2 SYDVKM. CDR3 length equals 11 residues. Written as DNA, the CDR3 is TGTGCCAGCAGGACAGACACTGAAGCTTTCTTT. Translating it yields CASRTDTEAFF.

The gene calls are TRBV11-3 and TRBJ2-1; 8 bases match TRBD1. The CDR3 spans 13 residues. J was trimmed by 6 bases and V by 5 bases; bases with no gene match: 3. CDR1 SGHNT and CDR2 YENEEA come from the germline V gene. The chain's CDR3 is CASSPDRGNEQFF. The CDR3 bases are TGTGCCAGCAGCCCAGACAGGGGCAATGAGCAGTTCTTC.

The gene calls are TRBV30 and TRBJ1-4, with D uncertain. The CDR3 is made up of 14 amino acids. The V end lost 6 bases, the J end lost 0 bases, and 11 bases lay between the germline ends. Germline lookup yields CDR1 GTSNPN and CDR2 SVGIG (reference sequence). In nucleotides, the CDR3 is TGTGCCTGCTCCTTTTTCGCAACTAATGAAAAACTGTTTTTT. Translating it yields CACSFFATNEKLFF.

The J gene is TRBJ1-2, the V gene TRBV7-2; no definite D call. Germline CDR1 is SGHTA and CDR2 is FQGNSA. The CDR3 is 15 residues long. The V end was cut by 1 base, the J end by 6 bases, with 15 bases between. The CDR3: CASSLDSGFGNGYTF. The CDR3 coding sequence is TGTGCCAGCAGCTTAGATTCGGGTTTTGGTAATGGCTACACCTTC.

This clone was counted a single time. This sequence joins TRBV28 and TRBJ2-1, with 12 bases that match TRBD2. V trimming: 6 bases; J trimming: 7 bases; junction bases outside the gene matches: 4. This CDR3 is 14 amino acids long. Looked up from germline, CDR1 is MDHEN and CDR2 is SYDVKM. The CDR3 protein is CASRLAGGPNEQFF. In DNA, the CDR3 is TGTGCCAGCAGGCTAGCGGGGGGGCCTAATGAGCAGTTCTTC.

The chain couples TRBV12-5 to TRBJ1-5; tentatively, D is TRBD1 (5 bases). The germline gives CDR1 LGHNT, CDR2 FRNRAP. V lost 6 bases and J lost 6, with 18 bases in between. This CDR3 is built from 15 residues. The CDR3 loop reads CASGTRGSVLQPQHF. CDR3 nucleotide sequence: TGTGCTAGTGGCACAAGGGGATCTGTTCTTCAGCCCCAGCATTTT.